These T cell receptor beta chains were read from a single sample in a study of blood T cells in healthy people across ages. TCRdb independently ran MiXCR on the 5' RACE reads; one entry per CDR3 protein. Of about 1,600,000 distinct CDR3 sequences listed, 42% were seen once; the top ten hold 7% to 9%. The specimen was blood. Receptor source: a woman younger than 35 in good health. CDR3s include the opening cysteine and the closing phenylalanine or tryptophan. A D gene is named only where the DNA matches it firmly. The listing skips clone size in some rows; elsewhere it reads once, few, many or a size class.

D gene	J gene	V gene	CDR3 length	clone size	CDR3 DNA	CDR3 protein
NA	TRBJ2-1	TRBV6-6	17	once	TGTGCCAGCAGTTACATGATCCTGGGGAGTTCCTACAATGAGCAGTTCTTC	CASSYMILGSSYNEQFF
TRBD2	TRBJ2-7	TRBV6-6	15	NA	TGTGCCAGCACTTTAGCGGGAGGGCCGAGCTACGAGCAGTACTTC	CASTLAGGPSYEQYF
NA	TRBJ2-6	TRBV4-3	16	NA	TGCGCCAGCAGCCAAGAGTCCGGGACAGGGGCCAACGTCCTGACTTTC	CASSQESGTGANVLTF
NA	TRBJ1-1	TRBV7-9	13	NA	TGTGCCAGCAGCGCCCCAGTGAACACTGAAGCTTTCTTT	CASSAPVNTEAFF
TRBD2	TRBJ2-7	TRBV7-3	16	NA	TGTGCCAGCAGCGTTCGGGGAGGGAGCTCCTACAATGAGCAGTACTTC	CASSVRGGSSYNEQYF
TRBD2	TRBJ2-7	TRBV5-1	19	once	TGCGCCAGCAGCTTGCGGGACAGCAGAACTAGCGGGGGTTACTACGAGCAGTACTTC	CASSLRDSRTSGGYYEQYF
NA	TRBJ2-7	TRBV12-5	17	NA	TGTGCTAGTGGTCTGGGCGTAGGGAAGGCCATCTACAATGAGCAGTACTTC	CASGLGVGKAIYNEQYF
TRBD1	TRBJ1-2	TRBV28	14	NA	TGTGCCAGCAGACGGGACAGGGGGCAGCAAGGCTACACCTTC	CASRRDRGQQGYTF
TRBD2	TRBJ2-1	TRBV3-1	15	NA	TGTGCCAGCAGCCAAGAAGCTAGCGGGAGAGGTGAGCAGTTCTTC	CASSQEASGRGEQFF
NA	TRBJ2-7	TRBV4-1	18	NA	TGCGCCAGCAGCCCCTACCAGGGCGGGGCCAGCTCCTACAATGAGCAGTACTTC	CASSPYQGGASSYNEQYF
TRBD1	TRBJ2-3	TRBV12-3/TRBV12-4	15	NA	TGTGCCAGCGCCTTCAGGGGGACAAGCACAGATACGCAGTATTTT	CASAFRGTSTDTQYF
TRBD2	TRBJ2-1	TRBV20-1	14	few	TGCAGTGCCCAGGGCGGGAGCACCTACAATGAGCAGTTCTTC	CSAQGGSTYNEQFF
TRBD1	TRBJ1-2	TRBV27	13	once	TGTGCCAGTAGTTTTTCAGGGGGCAGCGGCTACACCTTC	CASSFSGGSGYTF
NA	TRBJ1-2	TRBV20-1	14	few	TGCAGTGCTAGGGGTTCGGAAGGGACCTATGGCTACACCTTC	CSARGSEGTYGYTF
NA	TRBJ1-2	TRBV3-1	18	few	TGTGCCAGCAGCCAAGATTCGGGTTTAAGTGGGGTTCGCTATGGCTACACCTTC	CASSQDSGLSGVRYGYTF
NA	TRBJ2-7	TRBV10-3	14	once	TGTGCCATCAGTGAAAACAGGGCCGACTACGAGCAGTACTTC	CAISENRADYEQYF
NA	TRBJ1-4	TRBV12-3/TRBV12-4	15	NA	TGTGCCAGCACCCTAGGCAACGGGGCACGCGAAAAACTGTTTTTT	CASTLGNGAREKLFF
NA	TRBJ1-2	TRBV18	14	NA	TGTGCCAGCTCATCCGGGACGGAGAACTATGGCTACACCTTC	CASSSGTENYGYTF
TRBD1	TRBJ2-7	TRBV29-1	15	few	TGCAGCGTGGCCCCCTTGGGACAGGGGTCCTACGAGCAGTACTTC	CSVAPLGQGSYEQYF
TRBD1	TRBJ1-2	TRBV12-5	18	few	TGTGCTAGTGGTCCGAGTGGGACAGGGGGTTGGTATGACTATGGCTACACCTTC	CASGPSGTGGWYDYGYTF
NA	TRBJ1-2	TRBV20-1	12	few	TGCAGTGCCAAGACGGTTAACTATGGCTACACCTTC	CSAKTVNYGYTF
NA	TRBJ1-1	TRBV29-1	10	few	TGCAGCGTTGGGGGGGTTCAAGCTTTCTTT	CSVGGVQAFF
TRBD1	TRBJ1-6	TRBV28	16	many	TGTGCCAGCAGACCGGGACAGAGTATTTATAATTCACCCCTCCACTTT	CASRPGQSIYNSPLHF
TRBD1	TRBJ1-3	TRBV10-3	16	NA	TGTGCCATCAGGGACTTCACAGGGGAAGCGGGAAACACCATATATTTT	CAIRDFTGEAGNTIYF
NA	TRBJ2-3	TRBV27	16	NA	TGTGCCAGCAGTTCGCAGCGGGTTCTCAGGACGGATACGCAGTATTTT	CASSSQRVLRTDTQYF
NA	TRBJ2-1	TRBV24-1	12	NA	TGTGCCACCAGTGACACGACAGGTGAGCAGTTCTTC	CATSDTTGEQFF